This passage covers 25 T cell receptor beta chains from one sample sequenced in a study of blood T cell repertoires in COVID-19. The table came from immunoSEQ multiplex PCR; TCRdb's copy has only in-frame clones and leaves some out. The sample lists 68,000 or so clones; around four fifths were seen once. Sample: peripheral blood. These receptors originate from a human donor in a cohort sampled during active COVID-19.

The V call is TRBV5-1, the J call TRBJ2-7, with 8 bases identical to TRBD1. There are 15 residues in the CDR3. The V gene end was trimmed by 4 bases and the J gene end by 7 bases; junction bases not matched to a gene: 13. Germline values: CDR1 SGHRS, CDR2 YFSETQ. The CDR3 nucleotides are TGCGCCAGCAGCAGGGCAGGGCAGGGGGCTAAGGAGCAGTACTTC. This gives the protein CASSRAGQGAKEQYF. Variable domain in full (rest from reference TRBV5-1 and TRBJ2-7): KAGVTQTPRYLIKTRGQQVTLSCSPISGHRSVSWYQQTPGQGLQFLFEYFSETQRNKGNFPGRFSGRQFSNSRSEMNVSTLELGDSALYLCASSRAGQGAKEQYFGPGTRLTVT.

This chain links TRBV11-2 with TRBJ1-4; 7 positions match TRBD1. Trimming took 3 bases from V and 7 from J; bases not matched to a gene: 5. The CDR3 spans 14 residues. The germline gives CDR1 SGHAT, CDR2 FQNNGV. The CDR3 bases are TGTGCCAGCAGCTTCACAGGGGCGGGTGAAAAACTGTTTTTT. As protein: CASSFTGAGEKLFF. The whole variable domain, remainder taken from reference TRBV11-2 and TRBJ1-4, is EAGVAQSPRYKIIEKRQSVAFWCNPISGHATLYWYQQILGQGPKLLIQFQNNGVVDDSQLPKDRFSAERLKGVDSTLKIQPAKLEDSAVYLCASSFTGAGEKLFFGSGTQLSVL.

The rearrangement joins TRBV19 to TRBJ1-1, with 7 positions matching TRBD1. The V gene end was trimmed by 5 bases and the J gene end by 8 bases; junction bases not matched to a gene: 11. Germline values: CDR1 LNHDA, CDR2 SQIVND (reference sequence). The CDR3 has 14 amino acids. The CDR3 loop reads CASSPYYRGGEAFF. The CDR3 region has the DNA TGTGCCAGTAGTCCCTATTACAGGGGTGGGGAAGCTTTCTTT.

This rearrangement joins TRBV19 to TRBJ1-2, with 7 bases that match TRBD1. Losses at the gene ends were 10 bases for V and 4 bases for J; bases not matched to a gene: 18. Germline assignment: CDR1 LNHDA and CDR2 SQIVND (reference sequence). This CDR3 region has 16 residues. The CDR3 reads CATMSGQATGGYGYTF. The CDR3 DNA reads TGTGCCACTATGAGCGGACAGGCCACGGGTGGCTATGGCTACACCTTC.

The CDR3 DNA sequence: TGTGCCAGCAGAGGACAATATAATTCACCCCTCCACTTT. Amino acids: CASRGQYNSPLHF. V usage is TRBV27 and J usage is TRBJ1-6; TRBD1 might be the D (5 bases). Germline loops: CDR1 MNHEY, CDR2 SMNVEV (reference sequence). The CDR3 covers 13 residues. V was shortened by 6 bases and J by 4 bases, with 7 bases between the two germline ends.

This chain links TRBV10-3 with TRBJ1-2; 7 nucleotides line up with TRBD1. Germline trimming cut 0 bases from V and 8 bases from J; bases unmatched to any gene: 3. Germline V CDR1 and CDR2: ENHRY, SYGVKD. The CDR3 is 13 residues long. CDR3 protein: CAISESQGVGYTF. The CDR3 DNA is TGTGCCATCAGTGAGTCCCAGGGGGTGGGCTACACCTTC.

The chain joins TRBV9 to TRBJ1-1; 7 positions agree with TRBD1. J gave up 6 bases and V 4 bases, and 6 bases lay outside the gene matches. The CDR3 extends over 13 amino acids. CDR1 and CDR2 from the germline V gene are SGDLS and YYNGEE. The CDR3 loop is CASSPHQGAEAFF. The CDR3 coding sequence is TGTGCCAGCAGCCCACATCAGGGGGCTGAAGCTTTCTTT.

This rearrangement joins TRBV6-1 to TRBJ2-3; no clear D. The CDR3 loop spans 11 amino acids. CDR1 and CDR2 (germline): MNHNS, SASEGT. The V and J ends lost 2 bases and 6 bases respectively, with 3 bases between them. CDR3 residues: CASSESDTQYF. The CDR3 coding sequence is TGTGCCAGCAGTGAATCGGATACGCAGTATTTT.

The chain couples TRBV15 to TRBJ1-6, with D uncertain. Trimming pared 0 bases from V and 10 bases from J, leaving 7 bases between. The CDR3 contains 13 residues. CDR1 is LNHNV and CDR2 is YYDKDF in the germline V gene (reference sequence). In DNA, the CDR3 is TGTGCCACCAGCAGAGATCGTGGCTCACCCCTCCACTTT. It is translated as CATSRDRGSPLHF.

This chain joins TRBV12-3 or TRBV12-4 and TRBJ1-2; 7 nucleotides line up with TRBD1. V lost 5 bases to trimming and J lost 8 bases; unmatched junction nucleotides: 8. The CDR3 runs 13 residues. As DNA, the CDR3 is TGTGCCAGCAGTACCACAGGGGTGGAAGGCTACACCTTC. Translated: CASSTTGVEGYTF.

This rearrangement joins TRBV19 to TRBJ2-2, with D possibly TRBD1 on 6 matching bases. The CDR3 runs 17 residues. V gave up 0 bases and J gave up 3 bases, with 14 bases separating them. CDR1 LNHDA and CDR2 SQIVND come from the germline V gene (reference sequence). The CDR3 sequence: CASSIDIPRGDTGELFF. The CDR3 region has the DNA TGTGCCAGTAGTATAGATATCCCCAGGGGTGACACCGGGGAGCTGTTTTTT. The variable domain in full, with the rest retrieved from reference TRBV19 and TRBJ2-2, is DGGITQSPKYLFRKEGQNVTLSCEQNLNHDAMYWYRQDPGQGLRLIYYSQIVNDFQKGDIAEGYSVSREKKESFPLTVTSAQKNPTAFYLCASSIDIPRGDTGELFFGEGSRLTVL.

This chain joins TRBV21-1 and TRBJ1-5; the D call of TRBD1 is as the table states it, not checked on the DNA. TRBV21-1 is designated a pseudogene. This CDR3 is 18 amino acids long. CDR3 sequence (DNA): TGTGCCAGCAGCATCTCACCGGGACAGGGGTACCGCAATCAGCCCCAGCATTTT. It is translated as CASSISPGQGYRNQPQHF.

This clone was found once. The CDR3 region is CASSQGLHEQYF. In nucleotides, the CDR3 is TGTGCCAGCAGCCAAGGTCTTCACGAGCAGTACTTC. This chain joins TRBV3-1 (or the pseudogene TRBV3-2) and TRBJ2-7, with D hard to call. CDR3 length: 12 residues. Trimming took 1 base from V and 5 from J, leaving 6 bases between them. The V gene's germline CDR1 is LGHDT and CDR2 YNNKEL (reference sequence).

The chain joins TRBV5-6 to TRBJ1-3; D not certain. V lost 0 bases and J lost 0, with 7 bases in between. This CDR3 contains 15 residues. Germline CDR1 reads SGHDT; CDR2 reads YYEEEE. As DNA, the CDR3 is TGTGCCAGCAGCTTGGCGAGCTACTCTGGAAACACCATATATTTT. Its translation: CASSLASYSGNTIYF.

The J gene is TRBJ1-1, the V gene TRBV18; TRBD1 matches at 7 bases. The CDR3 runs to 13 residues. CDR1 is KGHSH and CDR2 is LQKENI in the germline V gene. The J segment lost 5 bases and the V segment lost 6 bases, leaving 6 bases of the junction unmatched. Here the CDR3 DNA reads TGTGCCAGCTCGAACAGGGGTGATACTGAAGCTTTCTTT. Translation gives CASSNRGDTEAFF.

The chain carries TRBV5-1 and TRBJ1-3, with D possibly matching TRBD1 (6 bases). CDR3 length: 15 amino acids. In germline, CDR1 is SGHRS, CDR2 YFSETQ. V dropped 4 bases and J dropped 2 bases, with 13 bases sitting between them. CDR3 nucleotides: TGCGCCAGCAGCCTCCAGGGGAGCCCTGGAAACACCATATATTTT. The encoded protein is CASSLQGSPGNTIYF.

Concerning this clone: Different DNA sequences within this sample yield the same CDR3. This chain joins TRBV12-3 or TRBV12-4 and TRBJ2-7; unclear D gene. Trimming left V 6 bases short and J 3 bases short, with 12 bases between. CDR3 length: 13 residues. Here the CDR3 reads CASSPQHIYEQYF. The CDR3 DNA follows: TGTGCCAGCAGCCCACAACACATCTACGAGCAGTACTTC.

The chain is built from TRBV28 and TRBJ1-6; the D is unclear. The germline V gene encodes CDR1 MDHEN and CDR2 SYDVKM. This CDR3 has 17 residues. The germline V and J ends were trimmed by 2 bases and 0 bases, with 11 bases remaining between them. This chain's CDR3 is CASSLDVRLSYNSPLHF. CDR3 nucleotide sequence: TGTGCCAGCAGTTTAGATGTGCGCCTCTCCTATAATTCACCCCTCCACTTT.

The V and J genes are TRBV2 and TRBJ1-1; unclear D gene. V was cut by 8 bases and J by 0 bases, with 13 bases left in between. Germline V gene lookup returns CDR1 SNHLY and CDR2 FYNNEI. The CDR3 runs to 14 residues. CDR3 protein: CASVTGQMNTEAFF. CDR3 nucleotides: TGTGCCAGCGTCACTGGGCAGATGAACACTGAAGCTTTCTTT.

DNA for the CDR3: TGCGCCAGCAGTGAACCACTAGCGGGGGTAGCCAAAAACATTCAGTACTTC. It translates to CASSEPLAGVAKNIQYF. This chain joins TRBV10-2 and TRBJ2-4; TRBD2 matches at 11 bases. CDR1 is WSHSY, CDR2 SAAADI, per germline. This CDR3 contains 17 residues. V shed 3 bases, J shed 0 bases, and the junction held 4 bases outside the gene matches.

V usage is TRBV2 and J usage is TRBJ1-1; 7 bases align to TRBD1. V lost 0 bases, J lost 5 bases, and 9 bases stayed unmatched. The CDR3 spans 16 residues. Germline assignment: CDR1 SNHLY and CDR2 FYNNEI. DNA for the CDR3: TGTGCCAGCAGTGAAGCAGTACAGGGGTGGGTGACTGAAGCTTTCTTT. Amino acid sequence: CASSEAVQGWVTEAFF. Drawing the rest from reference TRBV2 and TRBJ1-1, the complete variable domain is EPEVTQTPSHQVTQMGQEVILRCVPISNHLYFYWYRQILGQKVEFLVSFYNNEISEKSEIFDDQFSVERPDGSNFTLKIRSTKLEDSAMYFCASSEAVQGWVTEAFFGQGTRLTVV.

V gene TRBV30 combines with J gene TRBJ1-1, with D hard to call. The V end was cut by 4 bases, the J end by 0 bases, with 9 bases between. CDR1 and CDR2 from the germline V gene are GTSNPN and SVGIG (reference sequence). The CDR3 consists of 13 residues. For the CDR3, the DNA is TGTGCCTGGACCATCCAGGTGAACACTGAAGCTTTCTTT. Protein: CAWTIQVNTEAFF.

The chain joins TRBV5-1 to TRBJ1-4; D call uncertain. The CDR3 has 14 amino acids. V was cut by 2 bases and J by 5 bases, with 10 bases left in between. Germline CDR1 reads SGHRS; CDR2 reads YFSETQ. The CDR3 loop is CASSLEHPNEKLFF. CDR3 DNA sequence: TGCGCCAGCAGCTTAGAACACCCGAATGAAAAACTGTTTTTT.

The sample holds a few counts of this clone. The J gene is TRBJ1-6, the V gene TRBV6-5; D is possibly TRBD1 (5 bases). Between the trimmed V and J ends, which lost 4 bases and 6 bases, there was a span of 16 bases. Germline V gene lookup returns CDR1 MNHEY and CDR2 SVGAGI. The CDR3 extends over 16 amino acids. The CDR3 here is CASSSQDRRSNSPLHF. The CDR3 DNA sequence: TGTGCCAGCAGTTCACAAGACAGACGCAGTAATTCACCCCTCCACTTT.

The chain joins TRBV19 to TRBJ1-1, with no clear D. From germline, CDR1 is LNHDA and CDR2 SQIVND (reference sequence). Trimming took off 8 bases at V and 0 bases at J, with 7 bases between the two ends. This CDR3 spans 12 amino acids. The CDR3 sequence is CASDNLNTEAFF. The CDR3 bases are TGTGCCAGTGACAACTTGAACACTGAAGCTTTCTTT.